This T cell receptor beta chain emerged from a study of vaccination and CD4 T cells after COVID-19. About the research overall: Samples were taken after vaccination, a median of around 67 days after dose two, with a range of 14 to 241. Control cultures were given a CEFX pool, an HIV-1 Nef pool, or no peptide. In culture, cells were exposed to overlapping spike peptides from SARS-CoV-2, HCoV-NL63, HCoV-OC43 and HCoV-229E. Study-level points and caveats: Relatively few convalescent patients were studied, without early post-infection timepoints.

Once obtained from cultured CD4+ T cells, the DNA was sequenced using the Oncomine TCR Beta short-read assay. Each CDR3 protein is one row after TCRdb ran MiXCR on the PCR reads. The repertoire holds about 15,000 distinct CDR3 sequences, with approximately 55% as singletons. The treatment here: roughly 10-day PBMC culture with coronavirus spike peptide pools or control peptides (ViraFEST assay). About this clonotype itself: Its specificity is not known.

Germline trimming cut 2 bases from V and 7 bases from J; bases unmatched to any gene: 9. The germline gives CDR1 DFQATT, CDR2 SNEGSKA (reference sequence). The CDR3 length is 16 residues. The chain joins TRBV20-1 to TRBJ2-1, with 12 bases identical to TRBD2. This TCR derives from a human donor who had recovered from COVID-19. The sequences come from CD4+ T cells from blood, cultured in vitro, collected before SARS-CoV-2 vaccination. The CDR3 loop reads CSARQSSGGAGNEQFF. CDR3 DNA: TGCAGTGCTAGACAATCTAGCGGGGGGGCCGGGAATGAGCAGTTCTTC.